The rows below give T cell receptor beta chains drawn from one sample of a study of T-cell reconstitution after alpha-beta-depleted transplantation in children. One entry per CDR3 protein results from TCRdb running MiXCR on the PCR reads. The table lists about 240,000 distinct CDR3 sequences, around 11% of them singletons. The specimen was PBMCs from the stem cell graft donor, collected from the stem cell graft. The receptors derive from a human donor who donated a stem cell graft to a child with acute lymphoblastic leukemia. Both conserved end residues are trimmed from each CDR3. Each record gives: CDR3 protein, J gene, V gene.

CDR3: ASSLVPPGGEAF
J: TRBJ1-1
V: TRBV12-3/TRBV12-4

CDR3: ASSSLAGGPNEQF
J: TRBJ2-1
V: TRBV28

CDR3: ASSLMGDVGTPLH
J: TRBJ1-6
V: TRBV27

CDR3: ASSLKGEQY
J: TRBJ2-7
V: TRBV12-3/TRBV12-4

CDR3: ASSAMGLAVYNEQF
J: TRBJ2-1
V: TRBV6-1

CDR3: ASSLAAGQNSPLH
J: TRBJ1-6
V: TRBV7-6

CDR3: ATSRDYSGGVYNEQF
J: TRBJ2-1
V: TRBV15

CDR3: SARRTGRAEQF
J: TRBJ2-1
V: TRBV20-1

CDR3: ASSPPVGQGAYEQY
J: TRBJ2-7
V: TRBV18

CDR3: ASSSGTRSKNEQY
J: TRBJ2-7
V: TRBV13

CDR3: ASSGTTSYEQY
J: TRBJ2-7
V: TRBV5-1

CDR3: ASSHDPGEQY
J: TRBJ2-7
V: TRBV3-1

CDR3: ASGLAGTTDTQY
J: TRBJ2-3
V: TRBV27

CDR3: SVEDFRANTGELF
J: TRBJ2-2
V: TRBV29-1

CDR3: ASRMFRGAEEQY
J: TRBJ2-7
V: TRBV7-2

CDR3: ASSFGTSGFTDTQY
J: TRBJ2-3
V: TRBV9

CDR3: ATNNLLGRQGAENTEAF
J: TRBJ1-1
V: TRBV10-3

CDR3: ASSPSSSGTKFEAF
J: TRBJ1-1
V: TRBV3-1

CDR3: ASSLQGANTGELF
J: TRBJ2-2
V: TRBV6-5

CDR3: ASSLTVDRPNTEAF
J: TRBJ1-1
V: TRBV5-1

CDR3: SANIRTAQYGYT
J: TRBJ1-2
V: TRBV20-1

CDR3: ASSPPGSRVRPNTEAF
J: TRBJ1-1
V: TRBV18

CDR3: ASSLAHTDTQY
J: TRBJ2-3
V: TRBV7-7

CDR3: SARGTASNYGYT
J: TRBJ1-2
V: TRBV20-1

CDR3: ASRTPRTSMSNEQF
J: TRBJ2-1
V: TRBV7-2

CDR3: ASSLQGAIGELF
J: TRBJ2-2
V: TRBV12-3/TRBV12-4

CDR3: ASSFPGNGYEQY
J: TRBJ2-7
V: TRBV28

CDR3: AWSVDAGGITYNEQF
J: TRBJ2-1
V: TRBV30

CDR3: ASSWRGTSGSLETQY
J: TRBJ2-5
V: TRBV7-8

CDR3: ASSETQGANEKLF
J: TRBJ1-4
V: TRBV25-1

CDR3: ASSRSGGYTLAGGNGELF
J: TRBJ2-2
V: TRBV28

CDR3: ASSLARGQREVRETQY
J: TRBJ2-5
V: TRBV7-2

CDR3: ASSLGVGRVNTEAF
J: TRBJ1-1
V: TRBV5-5

CDR3: ASSPIQGATEAF
J: TRBJ1-1
V: TRBV7-2

CDR3: SARSPAGGGEQY
J: TRBJ2-7
V: TRBV20-1

CDR3: ASSKFRPSTAEGNQPQH
J: TRBJ1-5
V: TRBV21-1

CDR3: ASSIRQLGQF
J: TRBJ2-1
V: TRBV5-6

CDR3: ASSPTISGNTIY
J: TRBJ1-3
V: TRBV27

CDR3: ASSFVGGARETQY
J: TRBJ2-5
V: TRBV7-2

CDR3: ASSLVPGTGVEKLF
J: TRBJ1-4
V: TRBV28

CDR3: ASRTGGTYEQY
J: TRBJ2-7
V: TRBV11-2

CDR3: SALPIAGWETQY
J: TRBJ2-5
V: TRBV20-1

CDR3: ATSDLRPGNTEAF
J: TRBJ1-1
V: TRBV24-1

CDR3: ASSYLGQRETQY
J: TRBJ2-5
V: TRBV6-2/TRBV6-3

CDR3: SARDSRQNSNQPQH
J: TRBJ1-5
V: TRBV20-1

CDR3: ASSPRSGSPLYGYT
J: TRBJ1-2
V: TRBV7-2

CDR3: SARDRGWETQY
J: TRBJ2-5
V: TRBV20-1

CDR3: SVLSRRAYNEQF
J: TRBJ2-1
V: TRBV29-1